The 18 T cell receptor beta chains below were found in one sample sequenced in a study of cytotoxic CD8 clonotypes in ibrutinib-treated CLL. Assay used: immunoSEQ multiplex PCR; TCRdb lists only in-frame clones, some missing. The sample contains 150,000 or so clones, about 79% of which appear only once. The sample in question was PBMCs, obtained after 12 months of ibrutinib treatment. These receptors all stem from a human donor with chronic lymphocytic leukemia.

This chain joins TRBV9 and TRBJ2-2; the D is unclear. Germline V lookup: CDR1 SGDLS, CDR2 YYNGEE. The CDR3 covers 14 residues. The V and J ends lost 0 bases and 3 bases respectively, with 6 bases between them. The CDR3 here is CASSVGLHTGELFF. In nucleotides, the CDR3 is TGTGCCAGCAGCGTAGGACTTCACACCGGGGAGCTGTTTTTT.

In this sample, this clone turned up a few times. The V gene is TRBV6-5, the J gene TRBJ2-1; no clear D gene. Looked up from germline, CDR1 is MNHEY and CDR2 is SVGAGI. The CDR3 is 12 amino acids. V gave up 6 bases and J gave up 9 bases, with 12 bases separating them. Here the CDR3 DNA reads TGTGCCAGCAGCCGACCGGGTGGTGAGCAGTTCTTC. It yields the protein CASSRPGGEQFF.

The chain employs TRBV28 and TRBJ2-1; no firm D call. Germline V gene lookup returns CDR1 MDHEN and CDR2 SYDVKM. This CDR3 is 14 amino acids long. The V gene lost 3 bases and the J gene lost 3 bases, with 9 bases spanning the gap. The CDR3 sequence is CASSFHTSYNEQFF. The CDR3 nucleotides are TGTGCCAGCAGTTTCCACACAAGCTACAATGAGCAGTTCTTC. Complete variable domain (other parts from reference TRBV28 and TRBJ2-1): DVKVTQSSRYLVKRTGEKVFLECVQDMDHENMFWYRQDPGLGLRLIYFSYDVKMKEKGDIPEGYSVSREKKERFSLILESASTNQTSMYLCASSFHTSYNEQFFGPGTRLTVL.

V and J are TRBV27 and TRBJ2-1; D perhaps matches TRBD1 (5 bases). The V end was cut by 3 bases, the J end by 8 bases, with 17 bases between. The germline V gene encodes CDR1 MNHEY and CDR2 SMNVEV (reference sequence). This CDR3 has 15 residues. CDR3 protein: CASSLGQGGFYEQFF. In DNA form, the CDR3 reads TGTGCCAGCAGTTTGGGTCAGGGTGGGTTTTATGAGCAGTTCTTC.

This chain uses TRBV6-5 with TRBJ1-2; weak D call: TRBD1 (6 bases). Trimming left V 5 bases short and J 8 bases short, with 18 bases between. The CDR3 sequence is 14 residues long. Germline V gene lookup returns CDR1 MNHEY and CDR2 SVGAGI. Here the CDR3 DNA reads TGTGCCAGCAGTCCCCAAGGGGGGGGCTTCGGCTACACCTTC. Encoded protein: CASSPQGGGFGYTF.

The V and J genes are TRBV7-6 and TRBJ2-3, with D possibly called TRBD1 or TRBD2 (5 bases each). The CDR3 is 15 residues long. Germline-derived CDR1 and CDR2 are SGHVS and FNYEAQ. Trimming shortened V by 4 bases and J by 2 bases, and 13 bases separated the two germline ends. The CDR3 spells CASSYGASPTDTQYF. CDR3 nucleotides: TGTGCCAGCAGCTATGGGGCTAGCCCCACAGATACGCAGTATTTT. Full variable domain (remainder filled in from reference TRBV7-6 and TRBJ2-3): GAGVSQSPRYKVTKRGQDVALRCDPISGHVSLYWYRQALGQGPEFLTYFNYEAQQDKSGLPNDRFSAERPEGSISTLTIQRTEQRDSAMYRCASSYGASPTDTQYFGPGTRLTVL.

The chain couples TRBV11-2 to TRBJ1-2; TRBD1 might be the D (5 bases). From germline, CDR1 is SGHAT and CDR2 FQNNGV. This CDR3 has 14 amino acids. V lost 1 base, J lost 5 bases, and 11 bases lay in between. CDR3 in DNA: TGTGCCAGCAGCTTAGCAGGGATCGTTTATGGCTACACCTTC. This codes for CASSLAGIVYGYTF.

Written as DNA, the CDR3 is TGTGCCAGCAGTGAGGAAGTTTGGGGGGCCAATGAGCAGTTCTTC. The encoded protein is CASSEEVWGANEQFF. The rearrangement joins TRBV2 to TRBJ2-1, with D perhaps TRBD1 or TRBD2 (6 bases each). Germline values: CDR1 SNHLY, CDR2 FYNNEI. The CDR3 has 15 amino acids. The germline V and J ends were trimmed by 3 bases and 6 bases, with 15 bases remaining between them.

The chain has TRBV9 and TRBJ2-1; D call uncertain. V gave up 0 bases and J gave up 2 bases, with 9 bases separating them. The CDR3 runs to 15 residues. Per the germline V gene, CDR1 is SGDLS and CDR2 is YYNGEE. The CDR3 sequence: CASSVDSNPYNEQFF. CDR3 DNA: TGTGCCAGCAGCGTAGACAGCAACCCCTACAATGAGCAGTTCTTC. The full variable domain, rest sourced from reference TRBV9 and TRBJ2-1, is DSGVTQTPKHLITATGQRVTLRCSPRSGDLSVYWYQQSLDQGLQFLIQYYNGEERAKGNILERFSAQQFPDLHSELNLSSLELGDSALYFCASSVDSNPYNEQFFGPGTRLTVL.

This clone has only one observation. V usage is TRBV28 and J usage is TRBJ2-7; D perhaps matches TRBD1 (5 bases). The V end was cut by 3 bases, the J end by 1 base, with 10 bases between. This CDR3 region has 14 residues. From germline, CDR1 is MDHEN and CDR2 SYDVKM. This chain's CDR3 is CASSFGALSYEQYF. In DNA form, the CDR3 reads TGTGCCAGCAGTTTTGGGGCACTGTCCTACGAGCAGTACTTC.

About this clone itself: A read error may account for a junction end that differs from germline. The chain's CDR3 is CASSLTGFQEAQYF. In DNA form, the CDR3 reads TGCGCCAGCAGCTTAACAGGATTCCAAGAGGCCCAGTACTTC. The chain links TRBV5-1 to TRBJ2-5; maybe TRBD1 (5 bases). The CDR3 is 14 residues long. CDR1 and CDR2 from the germline V gene are SGHRS and YFSETQ.

The chain uses TRBV5-1 and TRBJ2-7; D perhaps matches TRBD2 (6 bases). Germline CDR1 and CDR2: SGHRS and YFSETQ. The V gene lost 9 bases and the J gene lost 5 bases, with 33 bases spanning the gap. The CDR3 covers 18 residues. The CDR3 region has the DNA TGCGCCACCAACCCTGTGACACTACGCGGGGAAACAATCCACGAGCAGTACTTC. It specifies CATNPVTLRGETIHEQYF.

The chain combines TRBV15 with TRBJ2-7; possibly TRBD2 for D (6 bases). The CDR3 sequence is 16 residues long. Trimming removed 1 base at V and 3 bases at J, with 16 bases between. Germline CDR1 and CDR2: LNHNV and YYDKDF (reference sequence). The CDR3 DNA sequence: TGTGCCACCAGCAGAGGCGCGGGGCTAGCTCTCTACGAGCAGTACTTC. Encoded protein: CATSRGAGLALYEQYF.

The chain carries TRBV10-3 and TRBJ2-5; 12 bases align to TRBD1. The CDR3 is 15 amino acids. V was clipped by 5 bases and J by 5 bases; unmatched bases: 6. CDR1 is ENHRY and CDR2 is SYGVKD in the germline V gene. CDR3 sequence (DNA): TGTGCCATCAGTAAGGGACAGGGGGCCCGGGAGACCCAGTACTTC. Translation: CAISKGQGARETQYF.

This clone has a handful of counts. J is TRBJ2-7 and V is TRBV7-9; possible D gene TRBD2, 6 bases. The CDR3 has 12 residues. The germline V and J ends were trimmed by 4 bases and 5 bases, with 9 bases remaining between them. CDR1 SEHNR and CDR2 FQNEAQ come from the germline V gene (reference sequence). The CDR3 DNA sequence: TGTGCCAGCAGCTACGGGAGTGACGAGCAGTACTTC. It encodes CASSYGSDEQYF.

The chain has TRBV6-5 and TRBJ2-1; D possibly corresponds to TRBD2 (6 bases). Germline V lookup: CDR1 MNHEY, CDR2 SVGAGI. This CDR3 region has 15 residues. Trimming shortened V by 6 bases and J by 4 bases, and 16 bases separated the two germline ends. The CDR3 reads CASSLVGAGYNEQFF. CDR3 nucleotide sequence: TGTGCCAGCAGCCTCGTCGGGGCGGGATACAATGAGCAGTTCTTC.

This chain connects TRBV18 to TRBJ2-2; possibly TRBD1 for D (5 bases). V shed 1 base and J shed 1 base, with 10 bases lying between them. The germline V gene has CDR1 KGHSH and CDR2 LQKENI. This CDR3 comprises 16 residues. Written as DNA, the CDR3 is TGTGCCAGCTCACCACAAGCCAGGGAGAACACCGGGGAGCTGTTTTTT. Its translation: CASSPQARENTGELFF.

CDR3 sequence: CASSARGQETQYF. As DNA, the CDR3 is TGCGCCAGCAGCGCGAGGGGTCAAGAGACCCAGTACTTC. The J gene is TRBJ2-5, the V gene TRBV5-1; D may correspond to TRBD1 or TRBD2 (5 bases each). Germline CDR1 SGHRS, CDR2 YFSETQ. V was clipped by 4 bases and J by 2 bases, with 9 bases between them. The CDR3 length is 13 residues. Full variable domain (rest looked up from reference TRBV5-1 and TRBJ2-5): KAGVTQTPRYLIKTRGQQVTLSCSPISGHRSVSWYQQTPGQGLQFLFEYFSETQRNKGNFPGRFSGRQFSNSRSEMNVSTLELGDSALYLCASSARGQETQYFGPGTRLLVL.